The present T cell receptor beta chain was sequenced within a study of T cell changes during pregnancy in multiple sclerosis. In germline, CDR1 is SGHTA, CDR2 FQGNSA. The trim removed 2 bases at V and 7 bases at J, leaving 8 bases unmatched. CDR3 length: 15 residues. Libraries were prepared by immunoSEQ multiplex PCR; TCRdb keeps only in-frame clonotypes and omits some of them. Of about 93,000 clones detected, around 92% appear once; the ten largest clones hold about 2%. This chain joins TRBV7-2 and TRBJ2-1; 7 positions match TRBD2. The receptor comes from a female donor with multiple sclerosis, enrolled in a pregnancy study. Sequencing was performed on peripheral blood, taken after pregnancy. The CDR3 region is CASSLKAGGGNEQFF. CDR3 sequence (DNA): TGTGCCAGCAGCTTAAAAGCCGGGGGAGGGAATGAGCAGTTCTTC.